This entry concerns a single T cell receptor (beta chain). Its antigen is currently unknown. 60 Vbeta and 13 Jbeta primers were used in PCR. Assay: immunoSEQ multiplex PCR; the TCRdb copy retains only in-frame clones and omits some. The sample carries some 190,000 clones, around 67% recorded once. This sample was taken from a study of cytomegalovirus exposure and HLA in healthy donors. Regarding the study as a whole: Investigators reported approximately 170 TCR beta chains as tied to cytomegalovirus. A later analysis, which compared TCR beta chains of equal frequency, found the HLA-associated ones more clonally expanded. Later analysis showed TCR association rates varying by HLA locus, highest for DRB1 and lowest for HLA-C.

V was cut by 5 bases and J by 3 bases, with 22 bases left in between. CDR1 and CDR2 from the germline V gene are SGHTA and FQGNSA. The CDR3 totals 17 residues. The sequencing sample was made of PBMCs. The chain combines TRBV7-2 with TRBJ1-1; D perhaps matches TRBD1 (5 bases). The clonotype originates from a woman in her 30s in good health and CMV-seropositive. The CDR3 loop reads CASSPMGGGTGDTEAFF. CDR3 coding DNA: TGTGCCAGCAGCCCCATGGGGGGGGGTACTGGGGACACTGAAGCTTTCTTT. The whole variable domain, filled in from reference TRBV7-2 and TRBJ1-1, reads GAGVSQSPSNKVTEKGKDVELRCDPISGHTALYWYRQSLGQGLEFLIYFQGNSAPDKSGLPSDRFSAERTGGSVSTLTIQRTQQEDSAVYLCASSPMGGGTGDTEAFFGQGTRLTVV.